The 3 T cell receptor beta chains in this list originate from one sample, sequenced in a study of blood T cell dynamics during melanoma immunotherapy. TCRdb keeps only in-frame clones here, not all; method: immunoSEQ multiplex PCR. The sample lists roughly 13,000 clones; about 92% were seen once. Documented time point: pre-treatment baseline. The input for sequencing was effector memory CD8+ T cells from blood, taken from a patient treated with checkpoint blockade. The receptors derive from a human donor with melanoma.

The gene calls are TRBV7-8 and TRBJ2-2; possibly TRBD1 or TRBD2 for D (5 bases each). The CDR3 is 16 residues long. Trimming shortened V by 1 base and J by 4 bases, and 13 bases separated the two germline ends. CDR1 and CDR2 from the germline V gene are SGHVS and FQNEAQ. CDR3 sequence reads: CASSLGGTESTGELFF. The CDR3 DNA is TGTGCCAGCAGCTTAGGAGGGACCGAAAGCACCGGGGAGCTGTTTTTT.

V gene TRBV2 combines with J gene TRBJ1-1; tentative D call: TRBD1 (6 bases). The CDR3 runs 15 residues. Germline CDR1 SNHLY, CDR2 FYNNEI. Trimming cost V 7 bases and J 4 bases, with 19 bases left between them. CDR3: CASTIHRDRGTEAFF. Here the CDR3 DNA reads TGTGCCAGCACCATACACAGGGACCGGGGCACTGAAGCTTTCTTT.

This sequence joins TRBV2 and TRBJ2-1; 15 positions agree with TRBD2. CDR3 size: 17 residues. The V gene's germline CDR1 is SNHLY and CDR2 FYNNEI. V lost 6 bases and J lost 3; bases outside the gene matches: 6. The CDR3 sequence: CASRAAGLAGGYNEQFF. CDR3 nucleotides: TGTGCCAGCAGGGCCGCGGGACTAGCGGGGGGCTACAATGAGCAGTTCTTC.